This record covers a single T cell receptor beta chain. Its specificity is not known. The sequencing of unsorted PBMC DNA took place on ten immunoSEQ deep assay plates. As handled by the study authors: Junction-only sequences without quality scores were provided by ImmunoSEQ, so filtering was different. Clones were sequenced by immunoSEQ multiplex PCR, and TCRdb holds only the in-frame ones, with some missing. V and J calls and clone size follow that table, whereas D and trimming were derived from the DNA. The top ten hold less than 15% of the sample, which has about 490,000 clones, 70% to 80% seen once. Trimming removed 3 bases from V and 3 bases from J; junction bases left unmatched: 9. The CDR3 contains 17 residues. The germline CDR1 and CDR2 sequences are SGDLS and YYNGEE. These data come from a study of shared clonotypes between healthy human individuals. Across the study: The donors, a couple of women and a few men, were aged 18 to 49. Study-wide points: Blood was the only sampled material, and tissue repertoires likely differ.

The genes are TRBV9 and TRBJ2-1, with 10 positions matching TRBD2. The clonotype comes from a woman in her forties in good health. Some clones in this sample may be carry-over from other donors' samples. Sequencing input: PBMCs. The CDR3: CASSAFSLAGGYNEQFF. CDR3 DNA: TGTGCCAGCAGCGCTTTCTCATTAGCGGGAGGCTACAATGAGCAGTTCTTC.